Shown below are 23 T cell receptor beta chains from a single sample sequenced in a study of blood T cell repertoires in COVID-19. Method: immunoSEQ multiplex PCR; TCRdb's copy keeps in-frame clones and lacks some. The table records 120,000 to 150,000 clones, about 90% of them present only once. The sample consisted of peripheral blood. Receptor source: a man aged 55 to 69 with active or convalescent COVID-19.

The chain recombines TRBV2 with TRBJ2-7; D is possibly TRBD2 (5 bases). Germline CDR1 and CDR2: SNHLY and FYNNEI. V was pared by 6 bases and J by 6 bases, with 15 bases between. The CDR3 runs to 13 residues. The CDR3 protein is CASRKTDLGEQYF. The CDR3, as DNA: TGTGCCAGCAGAAAGACGGACTTAGGCGAGCAGTACTTC.

The chain combines TRBV27 with TRBJ2-6, with 9 bases that match TRBD1. From germline, CDR1 is MNHEY and CDR2 SMNVEV (reference sequence). The CDR3 length is 19 residues. The V and J ends lost 6 bases and 0 bases, in that order; junction bases with no gene match: 12. The CDR3 protein is CASRRKGQGSPSGANVLTF. The CDR3, as DNA: TGTGCCAGCAGAAGAAAGGGACAGGGCTCCCCCTCTGGGGCCAACGTCCTGACTTTC. The full variable domain, with the rest looked up from reference TRBV27 and TRBJ2-6, is EAQVTQNPRYLITVTGKKLTVTCSQNMNHEYMSWYRQDPGLGLRQIYYSMNVEVTDKGDVPEGYKVSRKEKRNFPLILESPSPNQTSLYFCASRRKGQGSPSGANVLTFGAGSRLTVL.

In its sample, this clone was seen once. V is TRBV28 and J is TRBJ1-2; no clear D. Looked up from germline, CDR1 is MDHEN and CDR2 is SYDVKM. The CDR3 consists of 11 residues. The germline V and J ends were trimmed by 7 bases and 7 bases, with 10 bases remaining between them. The CDR3 sequence is CASTSSGGYTF. The CDR3 bases are TGTGCCAGCACCAGTTCAGGTGGCTACACCTTC.

V usage is TRBV10-3 and J usage is TRBJ2-1, with D maybe TRBD2 (5 bases). Trimming pared 7 bases from V and 6 bases from J, leaving 13 bases between. There are 13 residues in the CDR3. Germline V lookup: CDR1 ENHRY, CDR2 SYGVKD. CDR3 coding DNA: TGTGCCATCAATCCTGGGGAGAGCAATGAGCAGTTCTTC. It translates to CAINPGESNEQFF.

This rearrangement joins TRBV19 to TRBJ2-1, with 10 nucleotides matching TRBD2. V lost 2 bases to trimming and J lost 8 bases; unmatched junction nucleotides: 3. The CDR3 is made up of 14 amino acids. Germline loops: CDR1 LNHDA, CDR2 SQIVND (reference sequence). Here the CDR3 reads CASSILAGVDEQFF. CDR3 bases: TGTGCCAGTAGTATACTAGCGGGAGTGGATGAGCAGTTCTTC. Drawing the rest from reference TRBV19 and TRBJ2-1, the complete variable domain is DGGITQSPKYLFRKEGQNVTLSCEQNLNHDAMYWYRQDPGQGLRLIYYSQIVNDFQKGDIAEGYSVSREKKESFPLTVTSAQKNPTAFYLCASSILAGVDEQFFGPGTRLTVL.

This clone is a singleton in its sample. CDR3: CASSSTSGRWEQYF. The CDR3 DNA sequence: TGTGCCAGCAGTTCGACTAGCGGGAGGTGGGAGCAGTACTTC. This rearrangement joins TRBV6-6 to TRBJ2-7, with 13 bases lining up with TRBD2. V lost 4 bases and J lost 7; bases outside the gene matches: 4. In germline, CDR1 is MNHNY, CDR2 SVGAGI (reference sequence). This CDR3 contains 14 residues.

The count of this clone is one. The chain carries TRBV21-1 and TRBJ1-2; the table names TRBD1, a call not compared with the DNA. TRBV21-1 is given as a pseudogene. The CDR3 contains 17 residues. In DNA form, the CDR3 reads TGTGCCAGCGCTCTACCGGGACAGGGGCCTTATTTCTTCGGCTACACCTTC. It encodes CASALPGQGPYFFGYTF.

The chain uses TRBV5-1 and TRBJ2-5; the D gene is possibly TRBD2 (5 bases). The CDR3 runs 13 residues. The germline V gene has CDR1 SGHRS and CDR2 YFSETQ. Trimming stripped 5 bases from V and 3 bases from J, with 11 bases between. The CDR3 DNA reads TGCGCCAGCAGTGCAGCGGCCAAAGAGACCCAGTACTTC. It translates to CASSAAAKETQYF.

The V and J genes are TRBV9 and TRBJ1-4, with 8 bases identical to TRBD1. J lost 4 bases, V lost 2 bases, and 7 bases had no gene match. The CDR3 is 16 residues long. Germline V gene lookup returns CDR1 SGDLS and CDR2 YYNGEE. The CDR3 sequence is CASSVGRGPGNEKLFF. The CDR3 bases are TGTGCCAGCAGCGTGGGCAGGGGGCCTGGTAATGAAAAACTGTTTTTT.

This chain uses TRBV6-5 with TRBJ1-2; TRBD1 aligns across 7 bases. Looked up from germline, CDR1 is MNHEY and CDR2 is SVGAGI. This CDR3 has 13 residues. Trimming cost V 5 bases and J 5 bases; bases outside gene matches: 5. CDR3 residues: CASSRDSHYGYTF. Written as DNA, the CDR3 is TGTGCCAGCAGTCGGGACAGCCATTATGGCTACACCTTC.

The rearrangement links TRBV28 to TRBJ1-2, with a possible D match to TRBD1 (6 bases). CDR3 length equals 15 residues. Trimming shortened V by 6 bases and J by 0 bases, and 14 bases separated the two germline ends. Germline lookup yields CDR1 MDHEN and CDR2 SYDVKM. DNA of the CDR3: TGTGCCAGCAGAACCACAGGGATTTCTAACTATGGCTACACCTTC. Amino acids: CASRTTGISNYGYTF.

The chain couples TRBV7-2 to TRBJ2-7; 8 bases align to TRBD2. There are 15 residues in the CDR3. V lost 8 bases and J lost 2; bases outside the gene matches: 11. Germline V CDR1 and CDR2: SGHTA, FQGNSA. CDR3 residues: CASSRTGGDTYEQYF. Here the CDR3 DNA reads TGTGCCAGCTCCCGGACGGGGGGGGACACCTACGAGCAGTACTTC.

The CDR3 nucleotides are TGCGCCAGTAGGGGAGGGCTAGCGGGACGCCAAGAGACCCAGTACTTC. This gives the protein CASRGGLAGRQETQYF. The genes are TRBV10-2 and TRBJ2-5, with TRBD2 matching 9 bases. In germline, CDR1 is WSHSY, CDR2 SAAADI. This CDR3 region has 16 residues. The V gene end was trimmed by 9 bases and the J gene end by 1 base; junction bases not matched to a gene: 12.

The chain joins TRBV28 to TRBJ2-7, with D perhaps TRBD1 (5 bases). Germline V gene lookup returns CDR1 MDHEN and CDR2 SYDVKM. The CDR3 sequence is 13 residues long. Between the trimmed V and J ends, which lost 2 bases and 2 bases, there was a span of 7 bases. DNA for the CDR3: TGTGCCAGCAGTTTAACAGGACCCTACGAGCAGTACTTC. Translating it yields CASSLTGPYEQYF. The whole variable domain, filled in from reference TRBV28 and TRBJ2-7, reads DVKVTQSSRYLVKRTGEKVFLECVQDMDHENMFWYRQDPGLGLRLIYFSYDVKMKEKGDIPEGYSVSREKKERFSLILESASTNQTSMYLCASSLTGPYEQYFGPGTRLTVT.

The rearrangement links TRBV19 to TRBJ2-7; D is possibly TRBD1 (7 bases). With 2 bases removed from V and 5 bases from J, the gap between germline ends came to 19 bases. The CDR3 sequence is 16 residues long. From germline, CDR1 is LNHDA and CDR2 SQIVND (reference sequence). The CDR3 bases are TGTGCCAGTAGTATAAGGAGGGGGACAGCGGCCAACGAGCAGTACTTC. As protein: CASSIRRGTAANEQYF.

This chain links TRBV5-6 with TRBJ1-5, with D possibly matching TRBD1 (5 bases). This CDR3 contains 12 residues. CDR1 and CDR2 from the germline V gene are SGHDT and YYEEEE. Trimming shortened V by 4 bases and J by 12 bases, and 14 bases separated the two germline ends. CDR3 nucleotides: TGTGCCAGCAGCGTCCGAGCAGGGCACCAGCATTTT. Translation: CASSVRAGHQHF.

The chain has TRBV2 and TRBJ1-1, with TRBD1 matching over 10 bases. Germline-derived CDR1 and CDR2 are SNHLY and FYNNEI. This CDR3 has 16 amino acids. The junction had 18 bases not matched to a gene; V was cut back by 6 bases and J by 11 bases. This CDR3 is CASSGKPGQGTLEAFF. The CDR3 DNA follows: TGTGCCAGCAGCGGCAAACCGGGACAGGGGACCCTTGAGGCTTTCTTT.

This clone has only a few counts. This rearrangement joins TRBV18 to TRBJ2-7; D is unresolved. Trimming removed 5 bases at V and 3 bases at J, with 5 bases between. The length of the CDR3 is 11 residues. Per the germline V gene, CDR1 is KGHSH and CDR2 is LQKENI. The CDR3 spells CASSRDYEQYF. Written as DNA, the CDR3 is TGTGCCAGCTCAAGAGACTACGAGCAGTACTTC.

This clone is a singleton in its sample. The chain joins TRBV12-3 or TRBV12-4 to TRBJ1-1; the D gene is possibly TRBD1 (5 bases). Trimming shortened V by 5 bases and J by 5 bases, and 9 bases separated the two germline ends. This CDR3 comprises 12 residues. The CDR3 DNA is TGTGCCAGCAGTGGGGAGGGGACTGAAGCTTTCTTT. The encoded protein is CASSGEGTEAFF.

This clone was detected a few times. The chain uses TRBV15 and TRBJ1-1, with 7 bases identical to TRBD1. V lost 5 bases, J lost 0 bases, and 18 bases stayed unmatched. Germline CDR1 and CDR2: LNHNV and YYDKDF (reference sequence). The CDR3 extends over 19 amino acids. CDR3 coding DNA: TGTGCCACCAGCCCCAGGGGGGAATCCATCCGAGGAATGAACACTGAAGCTTTCTTT. Protein: CATSPRGESIRGMNTEAFF.

The chain employs TRBV28 and TRBJ1-3; tentatively, D is TRBD1 (6 bases). The V and J ends lost 5 bases and 4 bases respectively, with 12 bases between them. Germline CDR1 reads MDHEN; CDR2 reads SYDVKM. This CDR3 contains 14 residues. This chain's CDR3 is CASSLQGNGNTIYF. CDR3 bases: TGTGCCAGCAGTCTTCAGGGGAACGGAAACACCATATATTTT.

This chain links TRBV3-1 (or the pseudogene TRBV3-2) with TRBJ1-2, with a tentative D call TRBD1 (5 bases). The CDR3 length is 14 residues. From germline, CDR1 is LGHDT and CDR2 YNNKEL (reference sequence). Trimming left V 0 bases short and J 6 bases short, with 11 bases between. The DNA for the CDR3 is TGTGCCAGCAGCCAAGAAGCAGGGAAGGATGGCTACACCTTC. This gives the protein CASSQEAGKDGYTF.

The chain combines TRBV5-6 with TRBJ2-6, with unresolved D. Germline CDR1 is SGHDT and CDR2 is YYEEEE. V was trimmed by 0 bases and J by 4 bases, leaving 14 bases between them. The CDR3 is 17 amino acids. The DNA of the CDR3 is TGTGCCAGCAGCTTGGGAGGCCGCCTCTCGGGGGCCAACGTCCTGACTTTC. Its protein product is CASSLGGRLSGANVLTF.